The subject of this entry is one T cell receptor beta chain. The V gene's germline CDR1 is LGHDT and CDR2 YNNKEL (reference sequence). Between the trimmed V and J ends, which lost 0 bases and 0 bases, there was a span of 11 bases. The CDR3 covers 16 residues. TCRdb independently ran MiXCR on the RT-PCR reads; one entry per CDR3 protein. The table shows almost 700,000 distinct CDR3 sequences, with 12% to 15% occurring only once. This chain connects TRBV3-1 to TRBJ1-1; D unresolved. The origin of this receptor is a female donor in good health, serving as a healthy control. The sample was memory CD4+ T cells from blood. The CDR3, as DNA: TGTGCCAGCAGCCAAGAGAATTCAGGACTGAACACTGAAGCTTTCTTT. Protein product: CASSQENSGLNTEAFF.